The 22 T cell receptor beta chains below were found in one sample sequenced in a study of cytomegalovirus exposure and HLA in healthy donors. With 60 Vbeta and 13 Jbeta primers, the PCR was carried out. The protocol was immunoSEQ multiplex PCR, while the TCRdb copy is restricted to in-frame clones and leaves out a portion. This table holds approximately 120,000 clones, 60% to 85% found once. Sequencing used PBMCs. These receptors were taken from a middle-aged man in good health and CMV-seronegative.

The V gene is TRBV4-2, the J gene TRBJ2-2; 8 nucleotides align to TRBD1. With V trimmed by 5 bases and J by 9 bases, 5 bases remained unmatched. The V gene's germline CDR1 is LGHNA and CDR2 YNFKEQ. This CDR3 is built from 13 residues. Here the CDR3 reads CASSLQGERELFF. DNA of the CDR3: TGTGCCAGCAGCTTACAGGGGGAGAGGGAGCTGTTTTTT.

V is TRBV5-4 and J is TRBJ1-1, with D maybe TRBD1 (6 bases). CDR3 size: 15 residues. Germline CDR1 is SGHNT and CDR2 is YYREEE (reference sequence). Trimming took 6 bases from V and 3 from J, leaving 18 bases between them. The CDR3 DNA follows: TGTGCCAGCACCCCTGGAGGGGGGGCTTACACTGAAGCTTTCTTT. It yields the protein CASTPGGGAYTEAFF.

The CDR3 protein is CASSLNGGAANEQFF. The CDR3 bases are TGTGCCAGCAGCTTAAACGGGGGGGCCGCCAATGAGCAGTTCTTC. The chain uses TRBV7-3 and TRBJ2-1; 8 bases line up with TRBD2. After removal of 1 base from V and 6 bases from J, the junction contained 5 bases not matched to a gene. The V gene's germline CDR1 is SGHTA and CDR2 FQGTGA. This CDR3 contains 15 residues.

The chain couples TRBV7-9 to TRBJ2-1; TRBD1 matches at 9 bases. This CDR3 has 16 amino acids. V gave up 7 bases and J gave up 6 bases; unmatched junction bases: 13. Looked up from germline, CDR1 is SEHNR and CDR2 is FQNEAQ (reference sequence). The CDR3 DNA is TGTGCCAGCACCCGGATGTATGGGACAGGGACCAATGAGCAGTTCTTC. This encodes CASTRMYGTGTNEQFF.

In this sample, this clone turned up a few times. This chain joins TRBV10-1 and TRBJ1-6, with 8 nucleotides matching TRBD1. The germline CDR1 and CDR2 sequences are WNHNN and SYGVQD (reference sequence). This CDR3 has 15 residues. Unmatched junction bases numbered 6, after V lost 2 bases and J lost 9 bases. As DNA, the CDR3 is TGCGCCAGCAGTGAGGCAGGGGGCGAAAGTTCACCCCTCCACTTT. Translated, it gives CASSEAGGESSPLHF.

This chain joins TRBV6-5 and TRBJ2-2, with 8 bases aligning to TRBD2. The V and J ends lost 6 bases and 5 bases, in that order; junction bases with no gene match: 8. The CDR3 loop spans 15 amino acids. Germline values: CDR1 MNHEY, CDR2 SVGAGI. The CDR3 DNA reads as TGTGCCAGCAGGGTATCGGGGGGGAGGACCGGGGAGCTGTTTTTT. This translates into CASRVSGGRTGELFF.

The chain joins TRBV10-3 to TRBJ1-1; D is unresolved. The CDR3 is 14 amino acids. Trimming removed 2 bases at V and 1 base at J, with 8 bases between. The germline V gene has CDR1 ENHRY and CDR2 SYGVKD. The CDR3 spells CAISEGRGNTEAFF. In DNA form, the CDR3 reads TGTGCCATCAGTGAGGGACGGGGGAACACTGAAGCTTTCTTT.

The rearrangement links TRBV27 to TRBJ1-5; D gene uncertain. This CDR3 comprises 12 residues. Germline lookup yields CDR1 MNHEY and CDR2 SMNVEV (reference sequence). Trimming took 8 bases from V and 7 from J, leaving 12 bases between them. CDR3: CASGSRGQPQHF. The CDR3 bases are TGTGCCAGCGGCAGCCGGGGACAGCCCCAGCATTTT.

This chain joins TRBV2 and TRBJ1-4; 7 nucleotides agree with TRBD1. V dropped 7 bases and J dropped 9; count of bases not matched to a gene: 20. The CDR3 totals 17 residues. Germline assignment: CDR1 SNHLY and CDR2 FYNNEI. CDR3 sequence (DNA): TGTGCCAGCACAGGGACGACAGGGCCGGGGGACGTGAAAAAACTGTTTTTT. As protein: CASTGTTGPGDVKKLFF.

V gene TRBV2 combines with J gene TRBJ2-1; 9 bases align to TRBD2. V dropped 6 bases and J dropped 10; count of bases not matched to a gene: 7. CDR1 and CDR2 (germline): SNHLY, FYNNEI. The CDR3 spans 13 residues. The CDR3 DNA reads TGTGCCAGCAGGGGCGGGGGGGCGCTGGAGCAGTTCTTC. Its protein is CASRGGGALEQFF.

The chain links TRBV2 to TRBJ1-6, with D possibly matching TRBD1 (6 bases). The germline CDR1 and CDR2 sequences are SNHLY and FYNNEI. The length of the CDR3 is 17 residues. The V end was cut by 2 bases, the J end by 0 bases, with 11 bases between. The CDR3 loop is CASSEWVGGSYNSPLHF. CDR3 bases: TGTGCCAGCAGTGAATGGGTAGGGGGCTCCTATAATTCACCCCTCCACTTT.

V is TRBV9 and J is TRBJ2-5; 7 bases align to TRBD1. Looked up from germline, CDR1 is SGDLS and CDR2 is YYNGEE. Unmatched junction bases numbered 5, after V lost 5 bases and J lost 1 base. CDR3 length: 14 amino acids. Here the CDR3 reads CASSRQGRQETQYF. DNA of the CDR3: TGTGCCAGCAGTCGACAGGGCCGCCAAGAGACCCAGTACTTC.

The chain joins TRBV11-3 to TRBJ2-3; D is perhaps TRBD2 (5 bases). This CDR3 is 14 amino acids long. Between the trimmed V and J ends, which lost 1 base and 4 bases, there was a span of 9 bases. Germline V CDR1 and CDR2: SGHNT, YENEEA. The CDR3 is CASSLAPGSDTQYF. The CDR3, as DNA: TGTGCCAGCAGCTTAGCCCCGGGATCAGATACGCAGTATTTT.

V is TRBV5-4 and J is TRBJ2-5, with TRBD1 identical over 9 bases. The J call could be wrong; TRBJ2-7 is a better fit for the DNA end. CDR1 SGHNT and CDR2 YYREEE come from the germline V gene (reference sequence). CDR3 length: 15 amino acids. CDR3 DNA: TGTGCCAGCAGCGACAGACAGGGGGTAGACGTCGAGCAGTACTTC. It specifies CASSDRQGVDVEQYF.

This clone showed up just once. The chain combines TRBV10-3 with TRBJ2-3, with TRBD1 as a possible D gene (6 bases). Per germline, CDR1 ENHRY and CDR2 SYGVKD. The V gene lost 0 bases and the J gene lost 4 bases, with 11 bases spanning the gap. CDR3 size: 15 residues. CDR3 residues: CAISESQGLSDTQYF. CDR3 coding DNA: TGTGCCATCAGTGAGTCCCAGGGGTTATCAGATACGCAGTATTTT.

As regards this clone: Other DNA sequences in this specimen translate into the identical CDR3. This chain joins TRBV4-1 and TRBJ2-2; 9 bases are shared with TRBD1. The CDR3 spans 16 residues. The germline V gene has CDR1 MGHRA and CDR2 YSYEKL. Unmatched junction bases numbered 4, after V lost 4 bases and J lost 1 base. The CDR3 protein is CASSLGQGRNTGELFF. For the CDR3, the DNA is TGCGCCAGCAGCCTCGGACAGGGGAGGAACACCGGGGAGCTGTTTTTT.

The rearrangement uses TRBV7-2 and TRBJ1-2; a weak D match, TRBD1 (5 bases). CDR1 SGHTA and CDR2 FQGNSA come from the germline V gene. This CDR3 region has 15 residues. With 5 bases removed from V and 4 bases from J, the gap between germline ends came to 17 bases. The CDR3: CASSEGLFGAYGYTF. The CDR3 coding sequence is TGTGCCAGCAGCGAAGGGTTGTTTGGGGCCTATGGCTACACCTTC. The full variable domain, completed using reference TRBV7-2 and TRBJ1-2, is GAGVSQSPSNKVTEKGKDVELRCDPISGHTALYWYRQSLGQGLEFLIYFQGNSAPDKSGLPSDRFSAERTGGSVSTLTIQRTQQEDSAVYLCASSEGLFGAYGYTFGSGTRLTVV.

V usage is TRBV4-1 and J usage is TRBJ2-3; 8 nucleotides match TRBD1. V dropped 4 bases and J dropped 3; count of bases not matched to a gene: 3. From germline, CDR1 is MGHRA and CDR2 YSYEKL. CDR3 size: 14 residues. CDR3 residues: CASSRGQGTDTQYF. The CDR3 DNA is TGCGCCAGCAGCCGTGGACAGGGTACAGATACGCAGTATTTT.

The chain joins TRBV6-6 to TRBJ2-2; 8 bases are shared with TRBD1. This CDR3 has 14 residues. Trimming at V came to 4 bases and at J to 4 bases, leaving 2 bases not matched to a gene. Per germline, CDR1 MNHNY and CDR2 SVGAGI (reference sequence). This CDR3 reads CASSWTGSTGELFF. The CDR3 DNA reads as TGTGCCAGCAGTTGGACAGGGTCCACCGGGGAGCTGTTTTTT.

The chain's CDR3 is CASSSSGRGNEKLFF. The CDR3, as DNA: TGTGCCAGCAGCTCGTCAGGGAGGGGGAATGAAAAACTGTTTTTT. The chain uses TRBV5-4 and TRBJ1-4; the D gene is possibly TRBD1 (6 bases). Trimming stripped 3 bases from V and 5 bases from J, with 14 bases between. This CDR3 has 15 residues. Germline assignment: CDR1 SGHNT and CDR2 YYREEE (reference sequence).

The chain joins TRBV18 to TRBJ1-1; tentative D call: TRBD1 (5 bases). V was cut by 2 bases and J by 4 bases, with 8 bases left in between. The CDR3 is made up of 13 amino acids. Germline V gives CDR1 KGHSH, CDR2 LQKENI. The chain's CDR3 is CASSPMGGTEAFF. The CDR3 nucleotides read TGTGCCAGCTCACCAATGGGGGGCACTGAAGCTTTCTTT.

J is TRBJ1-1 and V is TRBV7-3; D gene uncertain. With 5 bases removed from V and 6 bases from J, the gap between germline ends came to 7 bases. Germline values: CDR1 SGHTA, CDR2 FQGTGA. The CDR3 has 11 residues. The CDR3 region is CASSNGAEAFF. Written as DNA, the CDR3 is TGTGCCAGCAGCAACGGGGCTGAAGCTTTCTTT.